What follows describes a single TCR beta chain. Generation of cDNA took place in eight separate reactions per sample. TCRdb re-called the 5' RACE reads and gives one entry per CDR3 protein, without DNA. Seen in this sample are about 380,000 distinct CDR3 sequences; the ten most common clones hold just over 2.5%. This sample was taken from a study of monozygotic twins with inflammatory bowel disease. The sequencing input was blood. The sequence was collected from a human donor with ulcerative colitis or Crohn's disease, or a healthy co-twin of an affected twin (not recorded which).

The CDR3 is CASSLITGVKEKLFF. The J gene is TRBJ1-4, the V gene TRBV7-2; the TCRdb call, TRBD1, lacks DNA for checking. This CDR3 has 15 amino acids. CDR1 SGHTA and CDR2 FQGNSA come from the germline V gene.